Given below is one TCR beta chain in context. These data belong to a study of blood T cell repertoires in COVID-19. The wider study: Sites in the United States, Italy and Spain provided acute and convalescent COVID-19 samples.

Method: immunoSEQ multiplex PCR; TCRdb's copy keeps in-frame clones and lacks some. Here the sample spans about 210,000 clones, 83% being singletons. Sample: peripheral blood. This receptor was obtained from a woman aged 40 to 50 with active or convalescent COVID-19.

In nucleotides, the CDR3 is TGTGCCAGCAGTCGCCAGACAGGGGAGGGCTACACCTTC. Its translation is CASSRQTGEGYTF. V and J are TRBV6-2 or TRBV6-3 and TRBJ1-2, with TRBD1 identical over 8 bases. J was trimmed by 8 bases and V by 5 bases; bases with no gene match: 7. The V gene's germline CDR1 is MNHEY and CDR2 SVGEGT. The CDR3 sequence is 13 residues long.